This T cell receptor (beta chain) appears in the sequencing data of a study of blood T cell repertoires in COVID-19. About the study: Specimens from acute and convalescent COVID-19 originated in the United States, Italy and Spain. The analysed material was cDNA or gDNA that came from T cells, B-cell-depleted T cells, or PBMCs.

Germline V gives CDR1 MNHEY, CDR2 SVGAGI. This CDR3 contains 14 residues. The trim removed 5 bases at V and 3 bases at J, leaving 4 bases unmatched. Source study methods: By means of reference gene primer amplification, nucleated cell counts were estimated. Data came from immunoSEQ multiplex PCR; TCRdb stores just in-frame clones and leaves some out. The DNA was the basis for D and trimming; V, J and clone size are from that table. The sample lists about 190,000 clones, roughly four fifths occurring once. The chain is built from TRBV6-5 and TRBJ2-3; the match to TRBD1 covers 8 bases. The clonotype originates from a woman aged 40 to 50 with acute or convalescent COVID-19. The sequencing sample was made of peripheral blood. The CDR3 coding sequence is TGTGCCAGCAGTCACACAGGGGGGACAGATACGCAGTATTTT. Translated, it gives CASSHTGGTDTQYF.